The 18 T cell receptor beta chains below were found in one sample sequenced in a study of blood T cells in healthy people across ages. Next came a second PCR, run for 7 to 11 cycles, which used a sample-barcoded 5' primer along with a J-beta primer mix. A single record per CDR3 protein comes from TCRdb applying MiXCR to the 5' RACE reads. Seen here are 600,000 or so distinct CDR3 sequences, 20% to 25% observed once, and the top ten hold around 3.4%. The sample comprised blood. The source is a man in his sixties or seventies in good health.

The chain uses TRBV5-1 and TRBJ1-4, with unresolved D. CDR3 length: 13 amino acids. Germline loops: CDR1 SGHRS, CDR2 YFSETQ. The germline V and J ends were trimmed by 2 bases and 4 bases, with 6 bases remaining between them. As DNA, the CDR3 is TGCGCCAGCAGCTTTGCAATTAATGAAAAACTGTTTTTT. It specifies CASSFAINEKLFF.

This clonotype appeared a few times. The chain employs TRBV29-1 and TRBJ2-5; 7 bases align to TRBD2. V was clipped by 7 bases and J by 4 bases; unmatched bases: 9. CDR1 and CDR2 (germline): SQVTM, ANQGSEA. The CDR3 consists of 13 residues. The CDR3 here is CSGVGGRGETQYF. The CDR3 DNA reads TGCAGCGGTGTGGGCGGGAGAGGAGAGACCCAGTACTTC.

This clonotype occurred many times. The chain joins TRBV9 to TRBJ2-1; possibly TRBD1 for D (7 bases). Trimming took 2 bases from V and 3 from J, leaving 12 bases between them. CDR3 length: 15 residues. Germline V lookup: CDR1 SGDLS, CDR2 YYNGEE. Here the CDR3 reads CASSVQGEVYNEQFF. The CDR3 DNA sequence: TGTGCCAGCAGCGTTCAGGGGGAGGTCTACAATGAGCAGTTCTTC.

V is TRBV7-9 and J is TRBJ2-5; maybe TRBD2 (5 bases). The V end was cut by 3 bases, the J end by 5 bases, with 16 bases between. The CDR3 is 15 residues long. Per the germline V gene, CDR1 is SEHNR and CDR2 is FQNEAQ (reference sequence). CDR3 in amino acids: CASSLEGSRMETQYF. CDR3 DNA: TGTGCCAGCAGCTTGGAAGGGAGTAGGATGGAGACCCAGTACTTC.

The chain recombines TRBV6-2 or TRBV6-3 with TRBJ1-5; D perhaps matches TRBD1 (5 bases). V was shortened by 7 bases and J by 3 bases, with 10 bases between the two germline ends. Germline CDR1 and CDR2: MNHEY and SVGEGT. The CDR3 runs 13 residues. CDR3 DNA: TGTGCCAGCACCACAGGATTCAATCAGCCCCAGCATTTT. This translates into CASTTGFNQPQHF.

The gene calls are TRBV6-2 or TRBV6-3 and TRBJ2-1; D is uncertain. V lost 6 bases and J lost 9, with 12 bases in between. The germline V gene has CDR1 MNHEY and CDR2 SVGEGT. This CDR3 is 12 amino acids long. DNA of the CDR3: TGTGCCAGCAGCTCTCGTACTGGTGAGCAGTTCTTC. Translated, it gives CASSSRTGEQFF.

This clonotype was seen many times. Here the CDR3 DNA reads TGTGCCAGCAGTTTAACGTCGGGACAGTCTCGGGAAAAACTGTTTTTT. It codes for CASSLTSGQSREKLFF. The chain couples TRBV28 to TRBJ1-4, with TRBD1 matching 7 bases. This CDR3 has 16 amino acids. CDR1 is MDHEN, CDR2 SYDVKM, per germline. V shed 2 bases and J 8 bases; nucleotides not matched to a gene: 11. Combining the CDR3 with reference TRBV28 and TRBJ1-4 gives the whole variable domain DVKVTQSSRYLVKRTGEKVFLECVQDMDHENMFWYRQDPGLGLRLIYFSYDVKMKEKGDIPEGYSVSREKKERFSLILESASTNQTSMYLCASSLTSGQSREKLFFGSGTQLSVL.

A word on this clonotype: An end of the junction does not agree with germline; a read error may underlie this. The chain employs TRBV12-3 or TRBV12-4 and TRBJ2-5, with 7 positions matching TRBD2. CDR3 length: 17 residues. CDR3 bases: TGTGCCAGCAGTTTAGCGCCGAAGGGAGGGTTACAAGAGGCCCAGTACTTC. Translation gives CASSLAPKGGLQEAQYF.

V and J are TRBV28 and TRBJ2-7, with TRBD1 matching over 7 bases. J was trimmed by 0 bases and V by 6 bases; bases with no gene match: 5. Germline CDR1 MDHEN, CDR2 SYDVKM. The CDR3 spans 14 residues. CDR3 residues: CASRSGQSSYEQYF. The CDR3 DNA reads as TGTGCCAGCAGATCGGGACAGAGCTCCTACGAGCAGTACTTC.

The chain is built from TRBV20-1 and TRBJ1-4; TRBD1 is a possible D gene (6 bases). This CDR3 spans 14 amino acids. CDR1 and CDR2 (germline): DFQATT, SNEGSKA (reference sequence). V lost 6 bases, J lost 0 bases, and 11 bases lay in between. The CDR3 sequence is CSATSGATNEKLFF. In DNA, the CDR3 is TGCAGTGCGACCTCAGGGGCAACTAATGAAAAACTGTTTTTT.

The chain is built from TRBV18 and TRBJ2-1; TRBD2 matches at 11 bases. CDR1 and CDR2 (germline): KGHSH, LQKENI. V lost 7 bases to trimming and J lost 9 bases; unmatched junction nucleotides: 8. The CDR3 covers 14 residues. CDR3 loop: CASYPSGRYGEQFF. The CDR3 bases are TGTGCCAGCTACCCTAGCGGGAGGTACGGTGAGCAGTTCTTC.

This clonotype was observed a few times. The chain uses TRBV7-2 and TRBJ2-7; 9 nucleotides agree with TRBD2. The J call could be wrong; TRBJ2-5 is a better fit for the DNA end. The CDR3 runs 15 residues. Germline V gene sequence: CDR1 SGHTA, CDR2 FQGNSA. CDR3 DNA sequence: TGTGCCAGCACCTTTGGCGGGAGGGAGGACGAGACCCAGTACTTC. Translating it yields CASTFGGREDETQYF.

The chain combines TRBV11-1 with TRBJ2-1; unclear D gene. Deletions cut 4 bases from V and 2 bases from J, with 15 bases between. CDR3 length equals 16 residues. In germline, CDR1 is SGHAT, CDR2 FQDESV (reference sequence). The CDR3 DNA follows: TGTGCCAGCAGCTCCGTACGACGGAGTACCTACAATGAGCAGTTCTTC. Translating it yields CASSSVRRSTYNEQFF.

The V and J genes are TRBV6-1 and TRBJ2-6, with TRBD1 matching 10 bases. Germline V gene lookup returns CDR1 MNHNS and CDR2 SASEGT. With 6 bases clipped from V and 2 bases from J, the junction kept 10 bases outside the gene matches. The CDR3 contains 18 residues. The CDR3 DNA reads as TGTGCCAGCAGCCACCTGGACAGGGGGAGGACTGGGGCCAACGTCCTGACTTTC. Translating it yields CASSHLDRGRTGANVLTF.

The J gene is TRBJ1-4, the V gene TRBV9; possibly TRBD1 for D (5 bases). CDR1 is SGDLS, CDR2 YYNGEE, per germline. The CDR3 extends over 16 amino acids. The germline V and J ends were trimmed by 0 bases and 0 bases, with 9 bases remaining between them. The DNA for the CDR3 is TGTGCCAGCAGCGTAGGAGACAGTGCAACTAATGAAAAACTGTTTTTT. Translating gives CASSVGDSATNEKLFF.

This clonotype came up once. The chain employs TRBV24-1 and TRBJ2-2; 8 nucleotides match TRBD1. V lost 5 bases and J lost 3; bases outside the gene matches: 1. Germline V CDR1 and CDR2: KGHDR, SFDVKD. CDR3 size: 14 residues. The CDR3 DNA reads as TGTGCCACCAGTGTGACAGGGGACACCGGGGAGCTGTTTTTT. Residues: CATSVTGDTGELFF.

The CDR3 bases are TGCAGCGTCCAACAGGGGGCCAATTCACCCCTCCACTTT. This codes for CSVQQGANSPLHF. The V call is TRBV29-1, the J call TRBJ1-6; 9 bases fit TRBD1. Trimming at V came to 6 bases and at J to 7 bases, leaving 4 bases not matched to a gene. CDR1 and CDR2 from the germline V gene are SQVTM and ANQGSEA. The CDR3 consists of 13 residues.

CDR3 in amino acids: CASSRPDRGQETQYF. As DNA, the CDR3 is TGTGCCAGCAGCCGACCCGACAGGGGCCAAGAGACCCAGTACTTC. The genes are TRBV7-9 and TRBJ2-5, with 8 positions matching TRBD1. J was trimmed by 1 base and V by 5 bases; bases with no gene match: 6. CDR3 length: 15 amino acids. Looked up from germline, CDR1 is SEHNR and CDR2 is FQNEAQ (reference sequence).